The clone carrying this TCR beta chain was picked up a small number of times. Antigen unknown. The sample comes from a study of post-analysis software for immune sequencing data. Overall study findings and caveats: In multiple sclerosis, normalized Chao1 diversity was significantly below that of controls.

The TCR beta cDNA libraries contained unique molecular identifiers. TCRdb analysed the PCR reads with MiXCR anew, one entry per CDR3 protein. The sample consists of approximately 440,000 distinct CDR3 sequences, less than 45% of them appearing once. The receptor was derived from a girl between 5 and 17 years old with multiple sclerosis. Sequences were obtained from blood.

The CDR3 DNA is TGTGCCAGCAGCACTGGGACTAGCGGGAGGGCCGGGTACAATGAGCAGTTCTTC. It encodes CASSTGTSGRAGYNEQFF. V usage is TRBV12-3 or TRBV12-4 and J usage is TRBJ2-1; TRBD2 matches at 16 bases. The CDR3 runs to 18 residues. With 6 bases clipped from V and 4 bases from J, the junction kept 9 bases outside the gene matches.